The 20 T cell receptor beta chains in this list originate from one sample, sequenced in a study of shared clonotypes between healthy human individuals. Sequenced by immunoSEQ multiplex PCR; TCRdb stores in-frame clones only, minus some. The table includes 2 million or so clones, around 95% detected once. Sequenced: naive CD4+ T cells sorted from blood. Sample subset: CD45RA+ positively selected. These receptors were collected from a man aged 18 to 29 in good health.

The rearrangement uses TRBV7-2 and TRBJ2-1; no reliable D call. This CDR3 has 14 residues. CDR1 is SGHTA, CDR2 FQGNSA, per germline. V lost 0 bases and J 1 base, leaving 4 bases between the germline ends. The CDR3 here is CASSLASSYNEQFF. The CDR3 nucleotides read TGTGCCAGCAGCTTAGCGTCTTCCTACAATGAGCAGTTCTTC. The full variable domain, with the rest looked up from reference TRBV7-2 and TRBJ2-1, is GAGVSQSPSNKVTEKGKDVELRCDPISGHTALYWYRQSLGQGLEFLIYFQGNSAPDKSGLPSDRFSAERTGGSVSTLTIQRTQQEDSAVYLCASSLASSYNEQFFGPGTRLTVL.

The chain recombines TRBV28 with TRBJ1-3; D gene unclear. The CDR3 sequence is 15 residues long. Germline V gene lookup returns CDR1 MDHEN and CDR2 SYDVKM. V was trimmed by 3 bases and J by 4 bases, leaving 13 bases between them. The CDR3 DNA reads as TGTGCCAGCAGTTTCGGAGACGCTCTGGGAAACACCATATATTTT. Encoded protein: CASSFGDALGNTIYF.

This clone was seen a few times. Other DNA sequences of this sample code for an identical CDR3. Here the CDR3 reads CASSLGLAGGETQYF. DNA for the CDR3: TGTGCCAGCAGCTTAGGACTAGCGGGAGGAGAGACCCAGTACTTC. V and J are TRBV7-2 and TRBJ2-5, with 13 bases matching TRBD2. The V segment lost 1 base and the J segment 4 bases; nucleotides outside the gene matches: 0. Germline lookup yields CDR1 SGHTA and CDR2 FQGNSA. This CDR3 region has 15 residues.

This rearrangement joins TRBV18 to TRBJ2-7; D is ambiguous. The length of the CDR3 is 12 residues. V was cut by 5 bases and J by 1 base, with 6 bases left in between. Germline CDR1 reads KGHSH; CDR2 reads LQKENI. The CDR3 sequence: CASSETSYEQYF. The CDR3 DNA reads TGTGCCAGCTCAGAGACTTCCTACGAGCAGTACTTC.

V and J are TRBV30 and TRBJ1-6; D remains unclear. The CDR3 length is 13 residues. Trimming removed 2 bases at V and 4 bases at J, with 6 bases between. The V gene's germline CDR1 is GTSNPN and CDR2 SVGIG (reference sequence). The chain's CDR3 is CAWSLDYNSPLHF. As DNA, the CDR3 is TGTGCCTGGAGTCTGGATTATAATTCACCCCTCCACTTT.

The gene calls are TRBV28 and TRBJ2-3, with D tentatively TRBD1 or TRBD2 (5 bases each). Germline CDR1 MDHEN, CDR2 SYDVKM. The germline V and J ends were trimmed by 3 bases and 4 bases, with 11 bases remaining between them. This CDR3 comprises 14 residues. As DNA, the CDR3 is TGTGCCAGCAGTTTCGGGGCTCAGGCAGATACGCAGTATTTT. As protein: CASSFGAQADTQYF.

This chain links TRBV19 with TRBJ1-2; TRBD1 is a possible D gene (6 bases). Germline V lookup: CDR1 LNHDA, CDR2 SQIVND (reference sequence). The V gene lost 5 bases and the J gene lost 4 bases, with 11 bases spanning the gap. CDR3 length: 13 residues. In DNA form, the CDR3 reads TGTGCCAGTAGTTCGACAGGCACCTATGGCTACACCTTC. Translated, it gives CASSSTGTYGYTF.

V usage is TRBV5-1 and J usage is TRBJ1-2; D ambiguous. There are 16 residues in the CDR3. The V end was cut by 0 bases, the J end by 4 bases, with 16 bases between. Per the germline V gene, CDR1 is SGHRS and CDR2 is YFSETQ. CDR3 loop: CASSLDWPGIGYGYTF. For the CDR3, the DNA is TGCGCCAGCAGCTTGGACTGGCCGGGGATCGGCTATGGCTACACCTTC.

The chain carries TRBV5-1 and TRBJ2-2; 15 bases line up with TRBD2. With 2 bases clipped from V and 0 bases from J, the junction kept 5 bases outside the gene matches. Per the germline V gene, CDR1 is SGHRS and CDR2 is YFSETQ. The CDR3 spans 19 residues. CDR3 in amino acids: CASSFTGLAGGPNTGELFF. DNA for the CDR3: TGCGCCAGCAGCTTCACGGGACTAGCGGGAGGACCGAACACCGGGGAGCTGTTTTTT.

The gene calls are TRBV5-1 and TRBJ2-6; no firm D call. The length of the CDR3 is 14 residues. The V and J ends lost 6 bases and 3 bases respectively, with 10 bases between them. The V gene's germline CDR1 is SGHRS and CDR2 YFSETQ. This CDR3 is CASNFLGGANVLTF. CDR3 in DNA: TGCGCCAGCAATTTCCTAGGTGGGGCCAACGTCCTGACTTTC.

The CDR3: CASSYSIGVDTQYF. The CDR3 DNA is TGTGCCAGCAGTTACTCGATAGGGGTGGATACGCAGTATTTT. The J gene is TRBJ2-3, the V gene TRBV6-5, with D possibly matching TRBD1 (5 bases). CDR3 length equals 14 residues. With 0 bases removed from V and 6 bases from J, the gap between germline ends came to 10 bases. CDR1 MNHEY and CDR2 SVGAGI come from the germline V gene.

The chain carries TRBV28 and TRBJ2-7; 10 bases align to TRBD1. This CDR3 is built from 17 residues. The J segment lost 6 bases and the V segment lost 6 bases, leaving 17 bases of the junction unmatched. Per germline, CDR1 MDHEN and CDR2 SYDVKM. CDR3 in amino acids: CASSQGTGALLATEQYF. For the CDR3, the DNA is TGTGCCAGCAGCCAGGGGACAGGGGCCCTCCTGGCTACCGAGCAGTACTTC.

The chain couples TRBV10-3 to TRBJ1-5; no reliable D call. Germline assignment: CDR1 ENHRY and CDR2 SYGVKD. The V gene lost 6 bases and the J gene lost 2 bases, with 11 bases spanning the gap. The CDR3 is 14 residues long. In nucleotides, the CDR3 is TGTGCCATCAGGAACGGGGTTGGCAATCAGCCCCAGCATTTT. Amino acid sequence: CAIRNGVGNQPQHF.

This chain uses TRBV5-4 with TRBJ2-2; D gene unclear. Trimming shortened V by 0 bases and J by 7 bases, and 16 bases separated the two germline ends. CDR1 is SGHNT and CDR2 is YYREEE in the germline V gene (reference sequence). The CDR3 runs 16 residues. In nucleotides, the CDR3 is TGTGCCAGCAGCTTGGATCCGTACGGTTCCGACGGGGAGCTGTTTTTT. Protein: CASSLDPYGSDGELFF.

This clone occurred once. This rearrangement joins TRBV7-2 to TRBJ1-1; D unresolved. This CDR3 contains 15 residues. V was pared by 5 bases and J by 1 base, with 14 bases between. The germline CDR1 and CDR2 sequences are SGHTA and FQGNSA. The CDR3, as DNA: TGTGCCAGCAGCCCCTGGTCAGGAAAGAACACTGAAGCTTTCTTT. Protein product: CASSPWSGKNTEAFF.

The chain uses TRBV10-3 and TRBJ2-3; 10 nucleotides match TRBD2. From germline, CDR1 is ENHRY and CDR2 SYGVKD. The V segment lost 10 bases and the J segment 3 bases; nucleotides outside the gene matches: 7. The CDR3 length is 14 residues. The CDR3 DNA reads as TGTGCCACCCGCGCTAGCGGGGGAACAGATACGCAGTATTTT. Protein product: CATRASGGTDTQYF.

The chain has TRBV10-3 and TRBJ2-3; no clear D gene. The length of the CDR3 is 14 residues. The V gene lost 10 bases and the J gene lost 0 bases, with 14 bases spanning the gap. Germline V gene lookup returns CDR1 ENHRY and CDR2 SYGVKD. The CDR3 is CATVNLPSTDTQYF. In DNA form, the CDR3 reads TGTGCCACCGTGAACCTACCTAGCACAGATACGCAGTATTTT.

V gene TRBV6-6 combines with J gene TRBJ2-1; the match to TRBD2 covers 10 bases. Germline V CDR1 and CDR2: MNHNY, SVGAGI (reference sequence). The CDR3 is 16 amino acids. The V gene end was trimmed by 2 bases and the J gene end by 5 bases; junction bases not matched to a gene: 6. The CDR3 DNA follows: TGTGCCAGCAGTTACAATCCTAGCGGGAGCGACAATGAGCAGTTCTTC. This gives the protein CASSYNPSGSDNEQFF.

V usage is TRBV4-3 and J usage is TRBJ2-3, with D possibly matching TRBD2 (6 bases). Trimming shortened V by 4 bases and J by 5 bases, and 25 bases separated the two germline ends. This CDR3 is 18 amino acids long. The germline CDR1 and CDR2 sequences are LGHNA and YSLEER. The CDR3 DNA reads TGCGCCAGCAGCCCACGGGGAATACGGGGGAGCGTTAGAGATACGCAGTATTTT. Encoded protein: CASSPRGIRGSVRDTQYF.

The chain carries TRBV7-2 and TRBJ2-1, with D hard to call. The germline V and J ends were trimmed by 5 bases and 1 base, with 9 bases remaining between them. The CDR3 sequence is 14 residues long. Looked up from germline, CDR1 is SGHTA and CDR2 is FQGNSA. This chain's CDR3 is CASSRPRSYNEQFF. CDR3 bases: TGTGCCAGCAGCCGCCCGCGTTCCTACAATGAGCAGTTCTTC.